This T cell receptor (beta chain) is from a study of T cell responses to AZD1222 COVID-19 vaccine. Germline CDR1 is SGHDT and CDR2 is YYEEEE. Trimming removed 2 bases at V and 0 bases at J, with 17 bases between. CDR3 length: 17 residues. Findings and limits, study-wide: Unmutated variant regions are reportedly the target of nearly half of TCRs that are spike-specific.

Worth noting for this clone: Its antigen is undetermined.

TCRdb keeps only in-frame clones here, not all; method: immunoSEQ multiplex PCR. The sample has about 130,000 clones, 89% seen once. The genes are TRBV5-6 and TRBJ1-1, with D unresolved. The specimen comprised peripheral blood, sampled on day 0 of AZD1222 vaccination. This clonotype originated in an adult in good health. CDR3: CASSFPHSAALNTEAFF. CDR3 DNA: TGTGCCAGCAGCTTCCCACACAGCGCCGCTCTGAACACTGAAGCTTTCTTT.